These 15 T cell receptor beta chains share one sample of origin, sequenced in a study of T-cell reconstitution after alpha-beta-depleted transplantation in children. A library of TCRbeta sequences, prepared with unique molecular identifiers, was generated. TCRdb fed the PCR reads into MiXCR, producing one record per CDR3 protein. The table has about 250,000 distinct CDR3 sequences, about 24% seen once. The sample in question was PBMCs, mostly from graft donor cells, obtained 360 days after TCRalphabeta/CD19-depleted stem cell transplant. The source of these receptors is a female patient aged 2-9 years who had a stem cell transplant for congenital amegakaryocytic thrombocytopenia, so the T cells may come from the graft donor.

This clonotype has just one count. V and J are TRBV7-2 and TRBJ2-1; D possibly corresponds to TRBD2 (6 bases). Trimming left V 2 bases short and J 14 bases short, with 13 bases between. This CDR3 spans 12 amino acids. Germline assignment: CDR1 SGHTA and CDR2 FQGNSA. As DNA, the CDR3 is TGTGCCAGCAGCTTAACTCCTAGCGAAAAGTTCTTC. Translation gives CASSLTPSEKFF.

V and J are TRBV28 and TRBJ1-1, with TRBD1 identical over 9 bases. The CDR3 consists of 16 residues. Germline CDR1 is MDHEN and CDR2 is SYDVKM. V was clipped by 8 bases and J by 5 bases; unmatched bases: 15. Written as DNA, the CDR3 is TGTGCCAGCTACGAAACCTCCGGGACAGGGCGGACTGAAGCTTTCTTT. Protein product: CASYETSGTGRTEAFF.

The chain employs TRBV6-1 and TRBJ1-4; TRBD1 is a possible D gene (5 bases). Germline V gives CDR1 MNHNS, CDR2 SASEGT. Trimming left V 5 bases short and J 3 bases short, with 13 bases between. The CDR3 is 15 amino acids. CDR3 DNA: TGTGCCAGCAGTCAACGGGGGGACTCTAATGAAAAACTGTTTTTT. It is translated as CASSQRGDSNEKLFF.

This clonotype was recorded many times. The rearrangement joins TRBV28 to TRBJ2-2; D may be TRBD1 or TRBD2 (5 bases each). V was clipped by 3 bases and J by 3 bases, with 29 bases between them. CDR3 length equals 21 residues. From germline, CDR1 is MDHEN and CDR2 SYDVKM. CDR3 region: CASSFLYLWGRNLEDTGELFF. Here the CDR3 DNA reads TGTGCCAGCAGTTTTCTTTATTTGTGGGGACGGAACCTCGAAGACACCGGGGAGCTGTTTTTT.

This clonotype was detected only a few times. CDR3 in DNA: TGCGCCAGCAGCCCCCGGGACAGTCTTAACTATGGCTACACCTTC. Translated, it gives CASSPRDSLNYGYTF. The gene calls are TRBV4-1 and TRBJ1-2; 7 nucleotides agree with TRBD1. The CDR3 sequence is 15 residues long. Germline CDR1 is MGHRA and CDR2 is YSYEKL. V dropped 4 bases and J dropped 1; count of bases not matched to a gene: 6.

J is TRBJ1-2 and V is TRBV2, with 7 bases fitting TRBD1. This CDR3 region has 15 residues. V lost 0 bases and J lost 8; bases outside the gene matches: 9. CDR1 and CDR2 from the germline V gene are SNHLY and FYNNEI. CDR3: CASSEARLGGGGYTF. In nucleotides, the CDR3 is TGTGCCAGCAGTGAAGCGCGGTTAGGGGGCGGAGGCTACACCTTC.

This clonotype showed up just a few times. The chain carries TRBV29-1 and TRBJ2-1; perhaps TRBD2 as D (6 bases). Per the germline V gene, CDR1 is SQVTM and CDR2 is ANQGSEA. This CDR3 region has 15 residues. Trimming removed 4 bases at V and 5 bases at J, with 18 bases between. This CDR3 reads CSVGQRLASNNEQFF. CDR3 bases: TGCAGCGTTGGTCAGCGGCTAGCGAGCAACAATGAGCAGTTCTTC.

The chain combines TRBV10-3 with TRBJ2-7; no clear D. CDR3 size: 14 residues. Looked up from germline, CDR1 is ENHRY and CDR2 is SYGVKD. Trimming left V 0 bases short and J 5 bases short, with 11 bases between. The CDR3 here is CAISESTYWNEQYF. CDR3 DNA: TGTGCCATCAGTGAGTCGACGTATTGGAACGAGCAGTACTTC.

The chain joins TRBV5-1 to TRBJ2-3, with TRBD2 matching over 12 bases. Trimming removed 3 bases from V and 5 bases from J; junction bases left unmatched: 7. Germline V gives CDR1 SGHRS, CDR2 YFSETQ. This CDR3 is built from 16 residues. CDR3 loop: CASSSLLAGGRDTQYF. The CDR3 region has the DNA TGCGCCAGCAGCTCCCTACTAGCGGGGGGACGAGATACGCAGTATTTT.

This clonotype was observed a handful of times. The CDR3 here is CASKRAGGYLYNEQFF. The CDR3 coding sequence is TGTGCCAGCAAGAGAGCGGGGGGCTATTTATACAATGAGCAGTTCTTC. The rearrangement uses TRBV2 and TRBJ2-1, with 9 bases fitting TRBD2. There are 16 residues in the CDR3. V lost 7 bases to trimming and J lost 4 bases; unmatched junction nucleotides: 11. The germline V gene encodes CDR1 SNHLY and CDR2 FYNNEI.

This clonotype was seen a few times. The rearrangement uses TRBV6-1 and TRBJ2-7, with D possibly being TRBD2 (6 bases). Germline assignment: CDR1 MNHNS and CDR2 SASEGT. Trimming took 4 bases from V and 0 from J, leaving 13 bases between them. CDR3 length: 15 residues. The CDR3 protein is CASSGPGSGSYEQYF. Written as DNA, the CDR3 is TGTGCCAGCAGTGGACCCGGGAGCGGCTCCTACGAGCAGTACTTC.

The rearrangement joins TRBV28 to TRBJ1-2; D remains unclear. Trimming shortened V by 6 bases and J by 7 bases, and 15 bases separated the two germline ends. The CDR3 is 13 residues long. Germline lookup yields CDR1 MDHEN and CDR2 SYDVKM. The CDR3 DNA is TGTGCCAGCAGCGCGGAGGGTGGTAGTGGCTACACCTTC. Translating gives CASSAEGGSGYTF.

This clonotype was recorded many times. The J gene is TRBJ2-1, the V gene TRBV29-1, with 10 bases aligning to TRBD2. The ends lost 6 bases at V and 5 bases at J; junction bases unmatched: 7. CDR1 is SQVTM, CDR2 ANQGSEA, per germline. CDR3 length: 14 residues. The CDR3 reads CSVGRTSGNNEQFF. For the CDR3, the DNA is TGCAGCGTGGGGCGGACTAGCGGAAACAATGAGCAGTTCTTC.

This clonotype was seen more than once but under ten times. The chain is built from TRBV10-2 and TRBJ2-6; D may match TRBD1 or TRBD2 (5 bases each). Germline lookup yields CDR1 WSHSY and CDR2 SAAADI. The CDR3 is made up of 16 amino acids. The ends were cut back, 1 base at V and 2 bases at J, with 9 bases in the middle. This CDR3 is CASSEWGIPGANVLTF. The CDR3 DNA sequence: TGCGCCAGCAGTGAGTGGGGGATTCCTGGGGCCAACGTCCTGACTTTC.

The V and J genes are TRBV12-3 or TRBV12-4 and TRBJ2-7; 7 bases match TRBD1. CDR3 size: 13 residues. Germline trimming cut 6 bases from V and 5 bases from J; bases unmatched to any gene: 7. CDR3 DNA: TGTGCCAGCAGATCCGACAGGGTCCACGAGCAGTACTTC. Protein: CASRSDRVHEQYF.